The 16 T cell receptor beta chains reported below all come from one sample, sequenced in a study of shared clonotypes between healthy human individuals (dated by TCRdb to 2020 to 2021). To prepare the library, the immunoSEQ multiplex PCR assay was applied. In its TCRdb copy, this immuneACCESS table keeps in-frame sequences only and misses some clones. Where compared with another copy, unresolved V genes explain less than half of these, and the others have no known cause. The sample table contains 800,000 to 1,200,000 clones; only one count was recorded for approximately 80% of them. The biggest ten clones account for 0.5% to 0.6% of the sample. Sequenced input: memory CD4+ T cells from PBMCs. Per the publication, the cell subset or site label means: CD45RA-negative fraction. These receptors all stem from a man aged 18 to 35 in good health. Some clones in this sample may be carry-over from other donors' samples.

The genes are TRBV28 and TRBJ2-5, with 10 bases lining up with TRBD1. CDR1 is MDHEN and CDR2 is SYDVKM in the germline V gene. J gave up 9 bases and V 6 bases, and 10 bases lay outside the gene matches. The CDR3 runs 14 residues. Written as DNA, the CDR3 is TGTGCCAGCAGCCGACAGGGGGCGAGATTTCCCCAGTACTTC. Translating it yields CASSRQGARFPQYF. The full variable domain, in which reference TRBV28 and TRBJ2-5 provide the parts outside the CDR3, is DVKVTQSSRYLVKRTGEKVFLECVQDMDHENMFWYRQDPGLGLRLIYFSYDVKMKEKGDIPEGYSVSREKKERFSLILESASTNQTSMYLCASSRQGARFPQYFGPGTRLLVL.

About this clone itself: The same CDR3 can be traced to other DNA sequences in this sample. The genes are TRBV5-1 and TRBJ2-3, with D unresolved. The CDR3 runs to 13 residues. Between the trimmed V and J ends, which lost 2 bases and 1 base, there was a span of 5 bases. The germline V gene encodes CDR1 SGHRS and CDR2 YFSETQ. CDR3 sequence: CASSFSGTDTQYF. The CDR3 bases are TGCGCCAGCAGCTTTTCCGGCACAGATACGCAGTATTTT.

The V gene is TRBV27, the J gene TRBJ2-1; 11 bases fit TRBD2. The CDR3 has 16 residues. The trim removed 4 bases at V and 7 bases at J, leaving 9 bases unmatched. In germline, CDR1 is MNHEY, CDR2 SMNVEV (reference sequence). CDR3 DNA sequence: TGTGCCAGCAGTTCTCTAGCGGGAGGATTAAGAAATGAGCAGTTCTTC. This codes for CASSSLAGGLRNEQFF.

The V gene is TRBV6-5, the J gene TRBJ1-5; D call uncertain. Germline loops: CDR1 MNHEY, CDR2 SVGAGI. The germline V and J ends were trimmed by 2 bases and 4 bases, with 9 bases remaining between them. The CDR3 contains 14 residues. This chain's CDR3 is CASSYTERNQPQHF. For the CDR3, the DNA is TGTGCCAGCAGTTACACTGAGAGGAATCAGCCCCAGCATTTT.

This clone was counted between two and nine times. The same CDR3 arises from other DNA sequences in this sample as well. This chain links TRBV5-1 with TRBJ1-5, with D perhaps TRBD1 (5 bases). V shed 0 bases and J shed 2 bases, with 9 bases lying between them. Germline V gene lookup returns CDR1 SGHRS and CDR2 YFSETQ. CDR3 length equals 15 residues. The CDR3 DNA reads TGCGCCAGCAGCTTGGGAGACAGAGGCAATCAGCCCCAGCATTTT. It codes for CASSLGDRGNQPQHF.

The chain combines TRBV21-1 with TRBJ2-7; the table's D call TRBD1 went unverified against the DNA. TRBV21-1 has pseudogene status. There are 14 residues in the CDR3. The CDR3 loop is CASSNRRTGYEQYF. CDR3 DNA: TGTGCCAGCAGCAATAGGAGGACAGGGTACGAGCAGTACTTC.

The V gene is TRBV29-1, the J gene TRBJ1-1, with D unclear. The V end lost 4 bases, the J end lost 0 bases, and 12 bases lay between the germline ends. The CDR3 contains 14 residues. Germline V gene data show CDR1 as SQVTM and CDR2 as ANQGSEA. CDR3 DNA sequence: TGCAGCGTTGTGAGCCAGACCATGAACACTGAAGCTTTCTTT. Translation gives CSVVSQTMNTEAFF.

This clone was detected a few times. V usage is TRBV19 and J usage is TRBJ1-2; perhaps TRBD1 as D (6 bases). The germline CDR1 and CDR2 sequences are LNHDA and SQIVND (reference sequence). V was pared by 1 base and J by 8 bases, with 11 bases between. CDR3 length: 13 amino acids. The chain's CDR3 is CASSIVDRGGYTF. The CDR3 coding sequence is TGTGCCAGTAGTATAGTGGACAGAGGGGGCTACACCTTC.

This clone was seen more than once but under ten times. This chain connects TRBV5-1 to TRBJ2-1; D is ambiguous. V was cut by 0 bases and J by 8 bases, with 18 bases left in between. This CDR3 comprises 16 residues. Germline V gene lookup returns CDR1 SGHRS and CDR2 YFSETQ. The CDR3 is CASSLEVRADRDEQFF. In nucleotides, the CDR3 is TGCGCCAGCAGCTTGGAAGTTCGGGCAGATCGCGATGAGCAGTTCTTC.

The chain combines TRBV7-9 with TRBJ2-3; D not certain. This CDR3 is built from 12 residues. Trimming removed 5 bases at V and 7 bases at J, with 10 bases between. Per germline, CDR1 SEHNR and CDR2 FQNEAQ (reference sequence). The CDR3 DNA is TGTGCCAGCAGCCTCAACATGAATACGCAGTATTTT. This sequence encodes CASSLNMNTQYF.

The V call is TRBV7-2, the J call TRBJ2-5; D unclear. Deletions cut 5 bases from V and 0 bases from J, with 13 bases between. Looked up from germline, CDR1 is SGHTA and CDR2 is FQGNSA. CDR3 size: 15 residues. The CDR3 spells CASSPWVADQETQYF. As DNA, the CDR3 is TGTGCCAGCAGCCCATGGGTGGCGGACCAAGAGACCCAGTACTTC.

The V gene is TRBV4-1, the J gene TRBJ2-7; no reliable D call. CDR1 is MGHRA and CDR2 is YSYEKL in the germline V gene. V was trimmed by 0 bases and J by 0 bases, leaving 9 bases between them. The CDR3 has 15 amino acids. The CDR3 here is CASSQELALSYEQYF. In DNA form, the CDR3 reads TGCGCCAGCAGCCAAGAGCTGGCCCTCTCCTACGAGCAGTACTTC.

This rearrangement joins TRBV6-6 to TRBJ2-7; D uncertain. CDR1 and CDR2 (germline): MNHNY, SVGAGI (reference sequence). The CDR3 runs to 11 residues. V was cut by 5 bases and J by 3 bases, with 5 bases left in between. The CDR3 is CASSGNYEQYF. CDR3 sequence (DNA): TGTGCCAGCAGTGGCAACTACGAGCAGTACTTC.

In this sample, this clone turned up once. The gene calls are TRBV2 and TRBJ2-3, with 7 bases fitting TRBD1. Per the germline V gene, CDR1 is SNHLY and CDR2 is FYNNEI. The CDR3 runs to 15 residues. The J segment lost 1 base and the V segment lost 5 bases, leaving 6 bases of the junction unmatched. CDR3 sequence: CASSPTGTGTDTQYF. The CDR3 nucleotides are TGTGCCAGCAGTCCGACAGGGACGGGCACAGATACGCAGTATTTT.

This clone was seen a few times. The chain uses TRBV15 and TRBJ1-3; D uncertain. The CDR3 runs to 15 residues. Trimming stripped 1 base from V and 4 bases from J, with 11 bases between. Germline loops: CDR1 LNHNV, CDR2 YYDKDF (reference sequence). CDR3: CATSRAGRTGNTIYF. For the CDR3, the DNA is TGTGCCACCAGCAGAGCCGGGCGGACCGGAAACACCATATATTTT.

J is TRBJ2-1 and V is TRBV15; 7 positions match TRBD2. From germline, CDR1 is LNHNV and CDR2 YYDKDF (reference sequence). With V trimmed by 1 base and J by 2 bases, 5 bases remained unmatched. CDR3 size: 16 residues. The CDR3 region has the DNA TGTGCCACCAGCAGAGTGCGGGAGACGACCTACAATGAGCAGTTCTTC. Its protein is CATSRVRETTYNEQFF.